This note documents a single T cell receptor (beta chain) sequence. The source of the sample is a study of control samples from healthy donors and cancer patients. Data came from immunoSEQ multiplex PCR; TCRdb stores just in-frame clones and leaves some out. The repertoire holds about 150,000 clones, with approximately 96% as singletons. CDR1 KGHSH and CDR2 LQKENI come from the germline V gene. The V and J ends lost 0 bases and 8 bases, in that order; junction bases with no gene match: 12. This CDR3 has 16 residues. This receptor was taken from a man in his forties in good health. The V call is TRBV18, the J call TRBJ1-2; 7 bases agree with TRBD1. The sample comprised blood. In DNA, the CDR3 is TGTGCCAGCTCACCACCCATAGGACAGGCTCAACTGGGCTACACCTTC. Amino acids: CASSPPIGQAQLGYTF.